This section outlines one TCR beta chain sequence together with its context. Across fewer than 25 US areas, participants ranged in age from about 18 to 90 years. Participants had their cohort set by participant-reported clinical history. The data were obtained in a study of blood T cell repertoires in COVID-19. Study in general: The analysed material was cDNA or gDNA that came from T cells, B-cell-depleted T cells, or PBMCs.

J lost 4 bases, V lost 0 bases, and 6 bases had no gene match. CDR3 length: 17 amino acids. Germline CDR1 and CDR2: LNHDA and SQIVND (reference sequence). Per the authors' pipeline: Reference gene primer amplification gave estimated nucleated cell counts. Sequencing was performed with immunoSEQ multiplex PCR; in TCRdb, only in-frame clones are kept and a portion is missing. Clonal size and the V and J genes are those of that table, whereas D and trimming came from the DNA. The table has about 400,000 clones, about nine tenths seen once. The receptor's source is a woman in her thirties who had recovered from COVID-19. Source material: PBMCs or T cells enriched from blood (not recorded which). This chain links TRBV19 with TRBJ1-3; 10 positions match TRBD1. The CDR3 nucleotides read TGTGCCAGTAGTATAGATCGGGACAGGGGCTGGGGAAACACCATATATTTT. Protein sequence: CASSIDRDRGWGNTIYF. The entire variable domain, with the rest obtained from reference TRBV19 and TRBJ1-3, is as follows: DGGITQSPKYLFRKEGQNVTLSCEQNLNHDAMYWYRQDPGQGLRLIYYSQIVNDFQKGDIAEGYSVSREKKESFPLTVTSAQKNPTAFYLCASSIDRDRGWGNTIYFGEGSWLTVV.